Each of the 9 T cell receptor beta chains below was sequenced from the same sample in a study of cytomegalovirus exposure and HLA in healthy donors. Use of 60 Vbeta and 13 Jbeta primers characterized the PCR. The data were produced by immunoSEQ multiplex PCR, yet TCRdb's version contains in-frame clones alone and is incomplete. The sample contains 150,000 to 200,000 clones, 75% to 85% of which appear only once. The specimen was PBMCs. These receptors originate from a woman in her 50s in good health and CMV-seronegative.

The count of this clone is one. The chain uses TRBV6-6 and TRBJ1-3, with 9 bases that match TRBD1. Germline CDR1 and CDR2: MNHNY and SVGAGI (reference sequence). With 5 bases clipped from V and 3 bases from J, the junction kept 8 bases outside the gene matches. The CDR3 has 16 amino acids. CDR3: CASSQLDRGYGNTIYF. Here the CDR3 DNA reads TGTGCCAGCAGTCAATTAGACAGGGGGTATGGAAACACCATATATTTT.

The chain is built from TRBV7-2 and TRBJ1-6; no clear D gene. The CDR3 loop spans 11 amino acids. The germline CDR1 and CDR2 sequences are SGHTA and FQGNSA. The V gene lost 4 bases and the J gene lost 9 bases, with 4 bases spanning the gap. The CDR3 DNA is TGTGCCAGCAGCTCGGGTTCACCCCTCCACTTT. Residues: CASSSGSPLHF.

The rearrangement links TRBV25-1 to TRBJ2-2; 10 bases agree with TRBD1. CDR3 size: 14 residues. Germline V gene data show CDR1 as MGHDK and CDR2 as SYGVNS. With V trimmed by 8 bases and J by 3 bases, 3 bases remained unmatched. The CDR3 protein is CASRDRGHTGELFF. The CDR3 DNA reads as TGTGCCAGCCGAGACAGGGGGCACACCGGGGAGCTGTTTTTT. Full variable domain (rest looked up from reference TRBV25-1 and TRBJ2-2): EADIYQTPRYLVIGTGKKITLECSQTMGHDKMYWYQQDPGMELHLIHYSYGVNSTEKGDLSSESTVSRIRTEHFPLTLESARPSHTSQYLCASRDRGHTGELFFGEGSRLTVL.

The rearrangement uses TRBV12-5 and TRBJ1-1; 7 bases map to TRBD1. Looked up from germline, CDR1 is LGHNT and CDR2 is FRNRAP. There are 14 residues in the CDR3. V lost 7 bases, J lost 4 bases, and 9 bases stayed unmatched. The CDR3 DNA follows: TGTGCTAGTGCCCAACAGGGGTCGGGCACTGAAGCTTTCTTT. Amino acid sequence: CASAQQGSGTEAFF.

The chain has TRBV27 and TRBJ2-3; TRBD2 agrees at 7 bases. Germline-derived CDR1 and CDR2 are MNHEY and SMNVEV (reference sequence). With 2 bases clipped from V and 4 bases from J, the junction kept 6 bases outside the gene matches. This CDR3 is built from 15 residues. DNA of the CDR3: TGTGCCAGCAGTTTAGGGCGGGAGTGGGCAGATACGCAGTATTTT. Translated: CASSLGREWADTQYF.

The chain uses TRBV5-1 and TRBJ2-7, with TRBD2 identical over 11 bases. CDR1 SGHRS and CDR2 YFSETQ come from the germline V gene. V shed 0 bases, J shed 4 bases, and the junction held 3 bases outside the gene matches. CDR3 size: 15 residues. CDR3 nucleotide sequence: TGCGCCAGCAGCTTGGGACTAGCGGGACTGTACGAGCAGTACTTC. Amino acids: CASSLGLAGLYEQYF. Looking up the rest from reference TRBV5-1 and TRBJ2-7 gives the full variable domain: KAGVTQTPRYLIKTRGQQVTLSCSPISGHRSVSWYQQTPGQGLQFLFEYFSETQRNKGNFPGRFSGRQFSNSRSEMNVSTLELGDSALYLCASSLGLAGLYEQYFGPGTRLTVT.

The chain links TRBV19 to TRBJ2-1; 11 bases map to TRBD2. The CDR3 runs to 16 residues. Trimming took 5 bases from V and 10 from J; bases not matched to a gene: 13. The germline gives CDR1 LNHDA, CDR2 SQIVND (reference sequence). The CDR3 DNA is TGTGCCAGTAGTTTTACTAGCGGGGGCTTTCTTGGCGAGCAGTTCTTC. Encoded protein: CASSFTSGGFLGEQFF.

This clone was counted between two and nine times. Other DNA sequences in the sample encode the same CDR3. V gene TRBV7-9 combines with J gene TRBJ2-7; possibly TRBD2 for D (5 bases). Trimming removed 5 bases at V and 2 bases at J, with 16 bases between. This CDR3 contains 15 residues. Germline loops: CDR1 SEHNR, CDR2 FQNEAQ (reference sequence). Here the CDR3 DNA reads TGTGCCAGCAGCCACCCGGCCGGGGAAGCCTACGAGCAGTACTTC. The encoded protein is CASSHPAGEAYEQYF.

CDR3 nucleotide sequence: TGTGCCAGCTCAGGGAGTAGCGGGAGGTCCGAGCAGTACTTC. This gives the protein CASSGSSGRSEQYF. This chain links TRBV7-2 with TRBJ2-7, with 10 bases identical to TRBD2. There are 14 residues in the CDR3. Per the germline V gene, CDR1 is SGHTA and CDR2 is FQGNSA. V trimming: 8 bases; J trimming: 6 bases; junction bases outside the gene matches: 10.